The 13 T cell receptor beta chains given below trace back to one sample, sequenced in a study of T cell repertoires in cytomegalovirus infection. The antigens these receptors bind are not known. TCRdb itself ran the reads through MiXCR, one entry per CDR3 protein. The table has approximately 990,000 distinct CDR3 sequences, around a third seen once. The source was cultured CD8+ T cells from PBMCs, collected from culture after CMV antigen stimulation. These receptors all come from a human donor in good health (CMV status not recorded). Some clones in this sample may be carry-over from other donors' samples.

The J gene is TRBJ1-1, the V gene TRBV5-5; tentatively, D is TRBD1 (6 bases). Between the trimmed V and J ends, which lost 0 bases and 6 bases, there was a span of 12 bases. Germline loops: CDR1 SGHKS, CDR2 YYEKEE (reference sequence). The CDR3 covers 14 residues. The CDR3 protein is CASSLATGISEAFF. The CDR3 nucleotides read TGTGCCAGCAGCTTGGCGACAGGAATCTCTGAAGCTTTCTTT.

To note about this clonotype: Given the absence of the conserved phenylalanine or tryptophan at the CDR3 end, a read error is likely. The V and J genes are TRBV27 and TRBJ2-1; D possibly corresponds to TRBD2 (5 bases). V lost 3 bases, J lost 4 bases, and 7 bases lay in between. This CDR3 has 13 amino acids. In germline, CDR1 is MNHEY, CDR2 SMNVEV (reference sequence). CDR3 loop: CASSLDSYNEQFS. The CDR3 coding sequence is TGTGCCAGCAGTTTGGACTCGTACAATGAGCAGTTCTCC.

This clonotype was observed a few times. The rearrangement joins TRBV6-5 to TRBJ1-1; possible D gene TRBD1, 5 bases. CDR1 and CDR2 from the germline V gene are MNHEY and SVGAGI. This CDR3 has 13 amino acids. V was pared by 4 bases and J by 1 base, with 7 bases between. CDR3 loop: CASSSQENTEAFF. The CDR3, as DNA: TGTGCCAGCAGTTCACAGGAGAACACTGAAGCTTTCTTT.

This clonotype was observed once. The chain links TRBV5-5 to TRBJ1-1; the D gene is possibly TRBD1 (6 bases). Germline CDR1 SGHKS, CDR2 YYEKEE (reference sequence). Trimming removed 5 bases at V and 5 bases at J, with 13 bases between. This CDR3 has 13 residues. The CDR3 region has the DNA TGTGCCAGCAGGTCGAGAGGGGGTACTGAAGCTTTCTTT. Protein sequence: CASRSRGGTEAFF.

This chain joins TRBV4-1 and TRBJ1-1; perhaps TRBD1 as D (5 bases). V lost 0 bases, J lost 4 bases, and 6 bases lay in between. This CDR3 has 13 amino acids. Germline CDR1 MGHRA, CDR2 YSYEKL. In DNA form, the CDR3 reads TGCGCCAGCAGCCAAGAGGGGGTCACTGAAGCTTTCTTT. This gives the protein CASSQEGVTEAFF.

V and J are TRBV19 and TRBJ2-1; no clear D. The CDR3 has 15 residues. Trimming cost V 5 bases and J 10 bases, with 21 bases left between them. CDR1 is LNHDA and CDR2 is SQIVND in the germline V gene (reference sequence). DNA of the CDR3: TGTGCCAGTAGTTCAGGAACCGACCCCGGCGGCGAGCAGTTCTTC. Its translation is CASSSGTDPGGEQFF. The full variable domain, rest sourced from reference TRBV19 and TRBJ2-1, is DGGITQSPKYLFRKEGQNVTLSCEQNLNHDAMYWYRQDPGQGLRLIYYSQIVNDFQKGDIAEGYSVSREKKESFPLTVTSAQKNPTAFYLCASSSGTDPGGEQFFGPGTRLTVL.

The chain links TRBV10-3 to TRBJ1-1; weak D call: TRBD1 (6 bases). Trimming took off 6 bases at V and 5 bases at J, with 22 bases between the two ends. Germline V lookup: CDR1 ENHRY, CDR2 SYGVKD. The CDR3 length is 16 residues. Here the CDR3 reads CAIRSPRGGGKTEAFF. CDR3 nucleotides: TGTGCCATCAGATCTCCCCGGGGAGGGGGAAAAACTGAAGCTTTCTTT.

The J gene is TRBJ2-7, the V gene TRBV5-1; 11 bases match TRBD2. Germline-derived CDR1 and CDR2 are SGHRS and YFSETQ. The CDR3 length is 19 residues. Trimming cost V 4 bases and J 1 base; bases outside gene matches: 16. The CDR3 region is CASSPTILAGGQNSYEQYF. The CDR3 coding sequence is TGCGCCAGCAGCCCTACGATTCTAGCGGGGGGCCAAAATTCCTACGAGCAGTACTTC.

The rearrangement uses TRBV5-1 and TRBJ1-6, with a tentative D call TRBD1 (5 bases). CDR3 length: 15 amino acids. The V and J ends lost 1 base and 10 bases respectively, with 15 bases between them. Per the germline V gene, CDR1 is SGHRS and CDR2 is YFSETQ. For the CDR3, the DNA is TGCGCCAGCAGCTTGTCGGCAGGGAAGAAATCACCCCTCCACTTT. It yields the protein CASSLSAGKKSPLHF. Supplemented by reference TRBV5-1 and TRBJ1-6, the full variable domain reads KAGVTQTPRYLIKTRGQQVTLSCSPISGHRSVSWYQQTPGQGLQFLFEYFSETQRNKGNFPGRFSGRQFSNSRSEMNVSTLELGDSALYLCASSLSAGKKSPLHFGNGTRLTVT.

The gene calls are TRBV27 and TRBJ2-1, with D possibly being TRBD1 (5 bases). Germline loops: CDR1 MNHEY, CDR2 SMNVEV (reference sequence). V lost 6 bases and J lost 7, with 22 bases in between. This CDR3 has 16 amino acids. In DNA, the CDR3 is TGTGCCAGCAGAACCTACACAGGAGAAAGACTGAATGAGCAGTTCTTC. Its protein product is CASRTYTGERLNEQFF.

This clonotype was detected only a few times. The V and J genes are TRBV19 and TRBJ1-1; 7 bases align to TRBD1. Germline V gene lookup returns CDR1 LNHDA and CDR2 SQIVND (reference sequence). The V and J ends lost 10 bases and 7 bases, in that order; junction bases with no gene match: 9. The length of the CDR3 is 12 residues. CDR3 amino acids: CATRGGAIEAFF. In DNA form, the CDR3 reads TGTGCCACCAGGGGGGGGGCCATTGAAGCTTTCTTT.

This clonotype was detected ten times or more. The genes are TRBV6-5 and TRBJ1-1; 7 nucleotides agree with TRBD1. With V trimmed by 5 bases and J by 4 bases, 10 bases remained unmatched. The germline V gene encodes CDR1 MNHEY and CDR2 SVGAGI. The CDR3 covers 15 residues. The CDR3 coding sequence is TGTGCCAGCAGTCCCGGACAGGAAGTATTCACTGAAGCTTTCTTT. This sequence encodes CASSPGQEVFTEAFF.

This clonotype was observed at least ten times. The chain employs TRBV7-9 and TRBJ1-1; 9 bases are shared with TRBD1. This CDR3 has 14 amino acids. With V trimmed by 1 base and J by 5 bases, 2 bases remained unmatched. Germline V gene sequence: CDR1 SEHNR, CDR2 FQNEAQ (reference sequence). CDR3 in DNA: TGTGCCAGCAGCTTAGGGACAGGGGTGACTGAAGCTTTCTTT. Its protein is CASSLGTGVTEAFF.